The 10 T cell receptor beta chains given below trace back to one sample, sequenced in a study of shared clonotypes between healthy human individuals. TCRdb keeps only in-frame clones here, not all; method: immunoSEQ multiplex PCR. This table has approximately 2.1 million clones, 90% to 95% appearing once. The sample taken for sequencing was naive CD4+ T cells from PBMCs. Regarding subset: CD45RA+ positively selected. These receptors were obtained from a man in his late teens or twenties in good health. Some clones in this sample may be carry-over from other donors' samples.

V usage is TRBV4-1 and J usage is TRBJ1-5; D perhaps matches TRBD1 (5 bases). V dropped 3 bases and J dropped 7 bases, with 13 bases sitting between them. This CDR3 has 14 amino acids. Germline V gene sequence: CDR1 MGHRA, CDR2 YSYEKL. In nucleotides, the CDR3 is TGCGCCAGCAGCCAGCCGGGACTCAGGCAGCCCCAGCATTTT. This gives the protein CASSQPGLRQPQHF.

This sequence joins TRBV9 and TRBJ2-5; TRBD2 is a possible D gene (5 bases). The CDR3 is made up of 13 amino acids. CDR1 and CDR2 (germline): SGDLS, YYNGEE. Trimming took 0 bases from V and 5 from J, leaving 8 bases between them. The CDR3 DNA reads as TGTGCCAGCAGCGTAGGCGTAGCGGAGACCCAGTACTTC. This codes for CASSVGVAETQYF.

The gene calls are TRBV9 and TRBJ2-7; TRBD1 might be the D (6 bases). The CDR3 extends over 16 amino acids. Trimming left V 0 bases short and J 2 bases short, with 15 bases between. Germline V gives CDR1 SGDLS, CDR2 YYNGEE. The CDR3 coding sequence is TGTGCCAGCAGCGTAGTGTCTACAGGGTCCCCCTACGAGCAGTACTTC. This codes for CASSVVSTGSPYEQYF.

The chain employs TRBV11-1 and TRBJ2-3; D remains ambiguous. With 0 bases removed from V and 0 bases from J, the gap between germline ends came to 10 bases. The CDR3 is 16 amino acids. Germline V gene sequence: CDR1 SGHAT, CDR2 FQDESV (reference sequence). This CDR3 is CASSLAPIGSTDTQYF. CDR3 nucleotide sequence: TGTGCCAGCAGCTTAGCCCCCATCGGGAGCACAGATACGCAGTATTTT.

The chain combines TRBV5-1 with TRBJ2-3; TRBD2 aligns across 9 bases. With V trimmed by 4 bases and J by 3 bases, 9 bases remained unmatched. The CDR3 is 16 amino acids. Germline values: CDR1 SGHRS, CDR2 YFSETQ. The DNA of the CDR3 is TGCGCCAGCAGCCCGCTGACTAGCGGACGTACAGATACGCAGTATTTT. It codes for CASSPLTSGRTDTQYF.

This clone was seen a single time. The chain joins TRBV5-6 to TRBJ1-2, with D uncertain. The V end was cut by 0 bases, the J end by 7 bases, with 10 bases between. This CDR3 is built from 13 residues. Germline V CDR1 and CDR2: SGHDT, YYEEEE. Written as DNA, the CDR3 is TGTGCCAGCAGCTTGGTCCGCGACACTGGCTACACCTTC. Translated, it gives CASSLVRDTGYTF.

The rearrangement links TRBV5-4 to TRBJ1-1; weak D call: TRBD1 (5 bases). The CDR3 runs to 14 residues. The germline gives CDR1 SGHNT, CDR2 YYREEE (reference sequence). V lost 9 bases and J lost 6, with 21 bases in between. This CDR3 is CATKRTGGIPEAFF. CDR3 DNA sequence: TGTGCCACCAAGCGGACCGGGGGAATTCCTGAAGCTTTCTTT.

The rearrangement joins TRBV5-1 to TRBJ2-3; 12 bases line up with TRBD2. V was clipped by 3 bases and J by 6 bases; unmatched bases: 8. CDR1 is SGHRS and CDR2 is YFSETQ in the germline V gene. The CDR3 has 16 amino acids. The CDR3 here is CASSSTSGSSPDTQYF. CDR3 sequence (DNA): TGCGCCAGCAGCTCGACTAGCGGGAGTTCTCCGGATACGCAGTATTTT. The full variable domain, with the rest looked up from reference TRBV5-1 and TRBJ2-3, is KAGVTQTPRYLIKTRGQQVTLSCSPISGHRSVSWYQQTPGQGLQFLFEYFSETQRNKGNFPGRFSGRQFSNSRSEMNVSTLELGDSALYLCASSSTSGSSPDTQYFGPGTRLTVL.

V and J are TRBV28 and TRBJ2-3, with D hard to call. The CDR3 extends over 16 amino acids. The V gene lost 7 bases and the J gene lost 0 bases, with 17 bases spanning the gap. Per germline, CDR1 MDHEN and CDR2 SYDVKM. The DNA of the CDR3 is TGTGCCAGCATCCCTCCCCCCGGATTCAGCACAGATACGCAGTATTTT. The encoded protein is CASIPPPGFSTDTQYF.

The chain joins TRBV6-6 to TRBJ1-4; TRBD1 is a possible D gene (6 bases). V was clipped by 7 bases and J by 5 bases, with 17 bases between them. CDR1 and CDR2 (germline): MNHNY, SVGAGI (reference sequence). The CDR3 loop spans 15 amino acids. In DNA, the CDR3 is TGTGCCAGCAACAAGGGGCAGGGGAAAAATGAAAAACTGTTTTTT. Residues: CASNKGQGKNEKLFF.